This TCR beta chain was retrieved from a study of CD8+ T cells in alopecia areata. Sequencing templates came from extracted RNA that was reverse transcribed into cDNA. The data were produced by immunoSEQ multiplex PCR, yet TCRdb's version contains in-frame clones alone and is incomplete. This table has roughly 100,000 clones, approximately 52% appearing once. The germline V gene has CDR1 MNHNY and CDR2 SVGAGI (reference sequence). The CDR3 is 15 residues long. The V end was cut by 6 bases, the J end by 2 bases, with 14 bases between. The sample was CD4+ T cells sorted from blood. This TCR was sampled from a human donor in good health. The chain couples TRBV6-6 to TRBJ1-5; D remains unclear. In DNA form, the CDR3 reads TGTGCCAGCAGAGACACACAGTTTGGCAATCAGCCCCAGCATTTT. It specifies CASRDTQFGNQPQHF.